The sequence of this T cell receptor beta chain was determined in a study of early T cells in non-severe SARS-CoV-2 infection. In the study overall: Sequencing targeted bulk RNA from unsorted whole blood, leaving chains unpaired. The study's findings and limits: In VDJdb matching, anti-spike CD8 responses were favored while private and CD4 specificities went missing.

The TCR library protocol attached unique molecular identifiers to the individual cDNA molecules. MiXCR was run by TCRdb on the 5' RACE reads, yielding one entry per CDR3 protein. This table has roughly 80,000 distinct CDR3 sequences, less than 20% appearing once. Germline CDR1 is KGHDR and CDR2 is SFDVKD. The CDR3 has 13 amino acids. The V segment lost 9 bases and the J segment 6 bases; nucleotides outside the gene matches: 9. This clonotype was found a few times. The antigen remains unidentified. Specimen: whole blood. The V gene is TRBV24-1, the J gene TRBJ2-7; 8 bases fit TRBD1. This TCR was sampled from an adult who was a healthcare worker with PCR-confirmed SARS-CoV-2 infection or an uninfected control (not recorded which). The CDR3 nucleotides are TGTGCCACCGGAAGGACAGGGACGGGCGAGCAGTACTTC. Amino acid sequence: CATGRTGTGEQYF.